These T cell receptor beta chains were read from a single sample in a study of T-cell reconstitution after alpha-beta-depleted transplantation in children. TCRdb fed the PCR reads into MiXCR, producing one record per CDR3 protein. The data hold about 580,000 distinct CDR3 sequences, with 27% observed a single time. This material consisted of PBMCs, taken before TCRalphabeta/CD19-depleted stem cell transplant. These receptors came from a boy in the first two years of life with Wiskott-Aldrich syndrome, due to receive a stem cell transplant. CDR3s include the opening cysteine and the closing phenylalanine or tryptophan. A D gene is named only where the DNA matches it firmly. The size of a clone is reported for some rows only, either as once, few or many, or as a class for expanded clones.

D gene,J gene,clone size,V gene,CDR3 DNA,CDR3 protein
NA,TRBJ2-7,NA,TRBV2,TGTGCAGCAGGCGTGGACTACGGCTCCTACGAGCAGTACTTC,CAAGVDYGSYEQYF
NA,TRBJ2-5,NA,TRBV28,TGTGCCAGCAGGGACCGGGACCTCCAAGCAGAGACCCAGTACTTC,CASRDRDLQAETQYF
NA,TRBJ2-2,few,TRBV27,TGTGCCAGCAGCGACCGGCCCCAAGTCAACACCGGGGAGCTGTTTTTT,CASSDRPQVNTGELFF
TRBD2,TRBJ2-7,few,TRBV11-2,TGTGCCAGCAGCCGAAAAGAGATACTAGCGGGAGGGCTATCCTACGAGCAGTACTTC,CASSRKEILAGGLSYEQYF
NA,TRBJ2-7,NA,TRBV20-1,TGCAGTGCTCGTCATGATGAGCAGTACTTC,CSARHDEQYF
TRBD1,TRBJ1-5,NA,TRBV5-4,TGTGCCAGCAGCGTGGACAGGGGAGCCAATCAGCCCCAGCATTTT,CASSVDRGANQPQHF
TRBD2,TRBJ2-3,few,TRBV5-1,TGCGCCAGCAGCTTGGCCATAGCGGGGGATACGCAGTATTTT,CASSLAIAGDTQYF
NA,TRBJ2-2,NA,TRBV5-1,TGCGCCAGCAGTTCTAGACACGCGAACACCGGGGAGCTGTTTTTT,CASSSRHANTGELFF
TRBD2,TRBJ2-3,NA,TRBV11-1,TGTGCCAGCAGTCCCGGACTAGAGTTCACAGATACGCAGTATTTT,CASSPGLEFTDTQYF
NA,TRBJ2-5,few,TRBV6-6,TGTGCCAGCAGTTATAGGAGGGAGACCCAGTACTTC,CASSYRRETQYF
NA,TRBJ1-1,few,TRBV27,TGTGCCAGCGCCCAGAGACGGAACACTGAAGCTTTCTTT,CASAQRRNTEAFF
TRBD2,TRBJ2-1,few,TRBV12-3/TRBV12-4,TGTGCCAGCAGTGGGACTAGCGGTCAGCAGTTCTTC,CASSGTSGQQFF
TRBD1,TRBJ1-5,few,TRBV15,TGTGCCACCAGAAGAATGACAGGGAGCGATCAGCCCCAGCATTTT,CATRRMTGSDQPQHF
TRBD1,TRBJ2-3,few,TRBV10-3,TGTGCCATCAGCCGACAGGGGGAATCTAGCACAGATACGCAGTATTTT,CAISRQGESSTDTQYF
NA,TRBJ1-2,few,TRBV7-9,TGTGCCAGCAGCACCACAGGGATAAAAGGGTACACCTTC,CASSTTGIKGYTF
NA,TRBJ1-1,NA,TRBV7-2,TGTGCCAGCAGCTTAGGACTGACTGAAGCTTTCTTT,CASSLGLTEAFF